These T cell receptor beta chains were read from a single sample in a study of blood T cell repertoires in COVID-19. Assay: immunoSEQ multiplex PCR; the TCRdb copy retains only in-frame clones and omits some. Of about 220,000 clones in the sample, around 88% were seen once. The sequenced sample was PBMCs or T cells enriched from blood (not recorded which). Receptor source: a woman in her fifties or sixties with acute COVID-19. CDR3s include the opening cysteine and the closing phenylalanine or tryptophan. D genes are given only for firm matches. Rows give clone size only sometimes, using once, few, many, or a class for an expanded clone.

j_call: TRBJ2-3
clone_size: .
v_call: TRBV20-1
d_call: .
cdr3_aa: CSVTSLDTQYF
cdr3_nt: TGCAGTGTTACTAGTCTTGATACGCAGTATTTT

j_call: TRBJ1-3
clone_size: .
v_call: TRBV27
d_call: .
cdr3_aa: CASSSVGPGNTIYF
cdr3_nt: TGTGCCAGCAGTTCCGTGGGGCCCGGAAACACCATATATTTT

j_call: TRBJ1-3
clone_size: .
v_call: TRBV7-9
d_call: .
cdr3_aa: CASSTTGSGNTIYF
cdr3_nt: TGTGCCAGCAGCACCACAGGGTCTGGAAACACCATATATTTT

j_call: TRBJ2-7
clone_size: once
v_call: TRBV28
d_call: TRBD1
cdr3_aa: CAGGDRGRPYEQYF
cdr3_nt: TGTGCCGGAGGGGACAGGGGACGTCCCTACGAGCAGTACTTC

j_call: TRBJ2-1
clone_size: .
v_call: TRBV27
d_call: TRBD1
cdr3_aa: CASSLGTGVFYNEQFF
cdr3_nt: TGTGCCAGCAGTTTAGGGACAGGGGTGTTCTACAATGAGCAGTTCTTC

j_call: TRBJ2-7
clone_size: .
v_call: TRBV2
d_call: .
cdr3_aa: CASSPTRDEQYF
cdr3_nt: TGTGCCAGCAGTCCGACTAGGGACGAGCAGTACTTC

j_call: TRBJ2-7
clone_size: once
v_call: TRBV5-1
d_call: TRBD2
cdr3_aa: CASSRGDGRGYEQYF
cdr3_nt: TGCGCCAGCAGCCGGGGGGACGGGCGGGGCTACGAGCAGTACTTC

j_call: TRBJ1-3
clone_size: .
v_call: TRBV6-2/TRBV6-3
d_call: TRBD1
cdr3_aa: CASSRQGTGNTIYF
cdr3_nt: TGTGCCAGCAGTCGACAGGGAACTGGAAACACCATATATTTT

j_call: TRBJ1-2
clone_size: .
v_call: TRBV3-1/TRBV3-2
d_call: .
cdr3_aa: CASSQGQRPNYGYTF
cdr3_nt: TGTGCCAGCAGCCAAGGGCAGCGACCTAACTATGGCTACACCTTC

j_call: TRBJ1-1
clone_size: .
v_call: TRBV7-9
d_call: .
cdr3_aa: CASSLQLALTEAFF
cdr3_nt: TGTGCCAGCAGCTTACAGTTAGCCCTCACTGAAGCTTTCTTT

j_call: TRBJ2-1
clone_size: .
v_call: TRBV28
d_call: TRBD2
cdr3_aa: CARGLAKGLDEQFF
cdr3_nt: TGTGCCAGAGGACTAGCTAAGGGTTTGGATGAGCAGTTCTTC

j_call: TRBJ1-6
clone_size: once
v_call: TRBV9
d_call: .
cdr3_aa: CASSVGRVKSPLHF
cdr3_nt: TGTGCCAGCAGCGTAGGCAGGGTAAAATCACCCCTCCACTTT

j_call: TRBJ1-5
clone_size: .
v_call: TRBV5-3
d_call: .
cdr3_aa: CARSTPGDEGQPQHF
cdr3_nt: TGTGCCAGAAGCACCCCGGGGGACGAGGGTCAGCCCCAGCATTTT

j_call: TRBJ2-1
clone_size: .
v_call: TRBV5-1
d_call: TRBD1
cdr3_aa: CASSLSGQGPSNEQFF
cdr3_nt: TGCGCCAGCAGCTTGTCGGGACAGGGGCCCTCGAATGAGCAGTTCTTC